This TCR beta chain was identified during a study of OX40 agonist ivuxolimab in advanced cancers. With 0 bases removed from V and 5 bases from J, the gap between germline ends came to 11 bases. There are 15 residues in the CDR3. The germline V gene has CDR1 MNHEY and CDR2 SMNVEV (reference sequence). Baseline, cycle 4 day 1, and cycle 7 day 1 were the blood sampling points. Repertoires were generated with immunoSEQ multiplex PCR, while TCRdb's copy carries only in-frame clones and drops some. Among tens of thousands of clones listed, about nine tenths were seen once. J is TRBJ2-1 and V is TRBV27; perhaps TRBD2 as D (5 bases). This TCR was recovered from an adult with an advanced solid tumor such as melanoma, head and neck, liver or kidney cancer. The source was CD4+ or CD8+ T cells sorted from blood, collected in a trial of the OX40 agonist ivuxolimab. The CDR3 spells CASSLSGLPNNEQFF. The DNA of the CDR3 is TGTGCCAGCAGTTTATCCGGACTGCCCAACAATGAGCAGTTCTTC.